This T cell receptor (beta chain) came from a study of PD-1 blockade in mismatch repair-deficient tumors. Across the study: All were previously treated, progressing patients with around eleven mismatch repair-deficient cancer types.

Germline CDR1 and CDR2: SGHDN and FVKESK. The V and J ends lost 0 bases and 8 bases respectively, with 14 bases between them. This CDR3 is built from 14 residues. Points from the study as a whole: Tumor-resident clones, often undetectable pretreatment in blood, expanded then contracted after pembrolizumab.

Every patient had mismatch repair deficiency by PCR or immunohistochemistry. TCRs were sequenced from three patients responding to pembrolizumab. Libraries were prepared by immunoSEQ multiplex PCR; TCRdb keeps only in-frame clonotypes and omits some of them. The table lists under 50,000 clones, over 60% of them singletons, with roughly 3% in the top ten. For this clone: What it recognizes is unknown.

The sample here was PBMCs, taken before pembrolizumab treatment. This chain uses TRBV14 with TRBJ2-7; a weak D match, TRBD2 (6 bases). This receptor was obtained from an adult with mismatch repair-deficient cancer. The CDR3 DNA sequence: TGTGCCAGCAGCCAAGACATCCGCGGCGGGAAGCAGTACTTC. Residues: CASSQDIRGGKQYF.